These T cell receptor beta chains were read from a single sample in a study of blood T cell repertoires in COVID-19. Produced via immunoSEQ multiplex PCR; TCRdb's table is partial and in-frame only. The table records approximately 82,000 clones, 70% to 90% of them present only once. Input material: peripheral blood. These receptor sequences come from a human donor in a cohort sampled during active COVID-19. CDR3s include the opening cysteine and the closing phenylalanine or tryptophan. A D gene is named only where the DNA matches it firmly. The listing skips clone size in some rows; elsewhere it reads once, few, many or a size class.

j_call | d_call | clone_size | v_call | cdr3_nt | cdr3_aa
TRBJ2-5 | - | - | TRBV5-1 | TGCGCCAGCAGCAGGGCGCCAACTAGTTTTGAGACCCAGTACTTC | CASSRAPTSFETQYF
TRBJ1-4 | - | - | TRBV5-1 | TGCGCCAGCAGCCTTGGAAGAGACTTTAATGAAAAACTGTTTTTT | CASSLGRDFNEKLFF
TRBJ1-1 | - | - | TRBV30 | TGTGCCTGCCAAAGGTTAGGGGTTTCAGCTGAAGCTTTCTTT | CACQRLGVSAEAFF
TRBJ1-1 | TRBD1 | - | TRBV28 | TGTGCCAGCAGTTTTATGGGACAGGAGAACACTGAAGCTTTCTTT | CASSFMGQENTEAFF
TRBJ2-3 | - | - | TRBV7-2 | TGTGCCAGCAGCCCGTGGACAAGCTCCACTAGCACAGATACGCAGTATTTT | CASSPWTSSTSTDTQYF
TRBJ2-1 | TRBD2 | - | TRBV18 | TGTGCCAGCTCACTTTCTAGCGGGGAATACAATGAGCAGTTCTTC | CASSLSSGEYNEQFF
TRBJ1-1 | - | once | TRBV5-1 | TGCGCCAGCAGCCTACAGGGTAACACTGAAGCTTTCTTT | CASSLQGNTEAFF
TRBJ2-3 | TRBD1 | once | TRBV24-1 | TGTGCCACCAGTGAGGGGACAGGGGGCACAGATACGCAGTATTTT | CATSEGTGGTDTQYF
TRBJ2-2 | TRBD1 | - | TRBV5-4 | TGTGCCAGCACCGAACAGGGGATAAACACCGGGGAGCTGTTTTTT | CASTEQGINTGELFF
TRBJ1-4 | - | - | TRBV28 | TGTGCCAGCAGTTTGGTCGCAGCTAATGAAAAACTGTTTTTT | CASSLVAANEKLFF
TRBJ1-1 | TRBD1 | - | TRBV9 | TGTGCCAGCAGCGTGTTTCCCGAGGGACAGGGGACCACTGAAGCTTTCTTT | CASSVFPEGQGTTEAFF
TRBJ2-7 | - | - | TRBV4-1 | TGCGCCAGCAGCCAAGAATATGTATCCTCCTACGAGCAGTACTTC | CASSQEYVSSYEQYF
TRBJ1-5 | TRBD1 | - | TRBV5-5 | TGTGCCAGCAGCTACGACAGGGTCAATCAGCCCCAGCATTTT | CASSYDRVNQPQHF
TRBJ1-5 | - | - | TRBV5-5 | TGTGCCAGCAGCTTAGCGGACAGCACTGATCAGCCCCAGCATTTT | CASSLADSTDQPQHF
TRBJ1-3 | TRBD1 | - | TRBV7-3 | TGTGCCAGCAGCCCCGGGACAGGGGGCAACACCATATATTTT | CASSPGTGGNTIYF
TRBJ1-4 | - | - | TRBV24-1 | TGTGCCACCAGTGCTAAACAGGGTAATGAAAAACTGTTTTTT | CATSAKQGNEKLFF
TRBJ1-2 | TRBD1 | medium-sized | TRBV4-3 | TGCGCCAGCAGCCAAGAGCCCAAAGGAAACAGGGGAATCTATGGCTACACCTTC | CASSQEPKGNRGIYGYTF
TRBJ2-3 | - | few | TRBV4-3 | TGCGCCAGCAGCCAACGAACAGGGCTCCCCCCAGATACGCAGTATTTT | CASSQRTGLPPDTQYF
TRBJ2-3 | TRBD2 | - | TRBV5-4 | TGTGCCAGCAGCCGGGGACTAGCCAACGCAGATACGCAGTATTTT | CASSRGLANADTQYF
TRBJ2-7 | - | - | TRBV6-6 | TGTGCCACCAAAATCCTGGGAGTAGTCTACGAGCAGTACTTC | CATKILGVVYEQYF
TRBJ2-6 | TRBD1 | once | TRBV5-1 | TGCGCCAGCAGCCCCTGGGACAGGTTAAGCTCTGGGGCCAACGTCCTGACTTTC | CASSPWDRLSSGANVLTF